This T cell receptor (beta chain) was sequenced during a study of radiation and T cells in renal cell carcinoma. Findings and caveats of the study: In blood, top tumor clones expanded by 2 weeks, shrinking by 4.

To note about this clone: Its matching antigen is unknown.

Trimming left V 4 bases short and J 4 bases short, with 13 bases between. Per germline, CDR1 SNHLY and CDR2 FYNNEI. The CDR3 runs to 14 residues. Here immunoSEQ multiplex PCR was the method, and the copy in TCRdb shows in-frame clones only, minus some. The table lists 120,000 to 150,000 clones, roughly 80% of them singletons. The time point here: baseline pretreatment blood. Noted treatment: 15 Gy SBRT to primary tumor, nephrectomy 4 weeks later. Sequenced here: blood, sampled from a patient whose treatment included radiotherapy and nephrectomy. This TCR was recovered from a woman aged 45-60 years with renal cell carcinoma. The chain couples TRBV2 to TRBJ1-1, with D perhaps TRBD1 (6 bases). Here the CDR3 reads CASSAQGTSTEAFF. CDR3 bases: TGTGCCAGCAGTGCCCAGGGGACGAGCACTGAAGCTTTCTTT.